This entry concerns a single TCR beta chain. The antigen is unknown. In germline, CDR1 is SEHNR, CDR2 FQNEAQ (reference sequence). V lost 5 bases and J lost 8; bases outside the gene matches: 6. The CDR3 consists of 13 residues. These data are taken from a study of blood T cells in healthy people across ages. Study-wide points: Per-million-T-cell TCR beta diversity fell roughly linearly with age. Both higher diversity and more naive CD4+ cells marked long-lived donors when set against aged donors.

Together with a sample-barcoded 5' primer, a J-beta primer mix was included in a second PCR lasting about 6 to 11 cycles. Using its own MiXCR run on the 5' RACE reads, TCRdb lists one record per CDR3 protein. The table lists approximately 730,000 distinct CDR3 sequences, approximately 53% of them singletons. The material sequenced was blood. The genes are TRBV7-9 and TRBJ1-3; TRBD1 matches at 7 bases. The clonotype originates from an older man in good health. DNA of the CDR3: TGTGCCAGCAGCGTACAGGGGACAGACACCATATATTTT. It is translated as CASSVQGTDTIYF.